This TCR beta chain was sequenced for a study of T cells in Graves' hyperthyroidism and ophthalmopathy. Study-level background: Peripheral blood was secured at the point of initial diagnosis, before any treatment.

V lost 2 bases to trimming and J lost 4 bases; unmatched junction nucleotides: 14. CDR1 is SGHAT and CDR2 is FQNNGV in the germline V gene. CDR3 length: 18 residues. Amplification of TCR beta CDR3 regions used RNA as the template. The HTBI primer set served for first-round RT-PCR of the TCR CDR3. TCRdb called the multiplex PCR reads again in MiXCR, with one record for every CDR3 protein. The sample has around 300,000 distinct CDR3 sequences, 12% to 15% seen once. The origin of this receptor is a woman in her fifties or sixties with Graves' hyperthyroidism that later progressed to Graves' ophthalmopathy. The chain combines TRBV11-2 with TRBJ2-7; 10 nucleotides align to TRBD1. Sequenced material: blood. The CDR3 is CASSLSGQGDGRDYEQYF. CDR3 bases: TGTGCCAGCAGCTTAAGCGGACAGGGGGACGGGAGGGATTACGAGCAGTACTTC.